The clone carrying this T cell receptor beta chain has more than one count but fewer than ten. This specimen belongs to a study of T-cell reconstitution after alpha-beta-depleted transplantation in children. Germline V gives CDR1 LGHNA, CDR2 YNFKEQ. The CDR3 has 14 amino acids. The V segment lost 4 bases and the J segment 6 bases; nucleotides outside the gene matches: 8. A library of TCRbeta sequences, prepared with unique molecular identifiers, was generated. Each CDR3 protein is one row after TCRdb ran MiXCR on the PCR reads. The data contain more than 550,000 distinct CDR3 sequences, over 9.5% of them seen just once; the ten biggest clones take up 4% to 5%.

The V call is TRBV4-2, the J call TRBJ2-7; 8 bases match TRBD2. The receptor comes from a human donor who donated a stem cell graft to a child with acute myeloid leukemia. Here the sequenced sample was PBMCs from the stem cell graft donor, taken from the stem cell graft. CDR3 sequence (DNA): TGTGCCAGCAGCCGGTTAGGGACTAGTAGCGAGCAGTACTTC. This encodes CASSRLGTSSEQYF.